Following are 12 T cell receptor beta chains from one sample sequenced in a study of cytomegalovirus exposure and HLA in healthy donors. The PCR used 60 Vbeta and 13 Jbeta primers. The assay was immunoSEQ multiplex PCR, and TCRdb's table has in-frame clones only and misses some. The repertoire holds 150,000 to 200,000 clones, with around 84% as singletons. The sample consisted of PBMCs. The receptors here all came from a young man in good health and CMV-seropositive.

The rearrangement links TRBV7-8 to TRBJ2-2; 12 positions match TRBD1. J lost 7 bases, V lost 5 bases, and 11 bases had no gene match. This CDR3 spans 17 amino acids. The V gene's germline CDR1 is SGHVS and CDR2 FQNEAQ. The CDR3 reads CASSPHGTGGIVGELFF. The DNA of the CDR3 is TGTGCCAGCAGCCCCCACGGGACAGGGGGCATTGTCGGGGAGCTGTTTTTT. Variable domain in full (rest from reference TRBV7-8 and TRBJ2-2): GAGVSQSPRYKVAKRGQDVALRCDPISGHVSLFWYQQALGQGPEFLTYFQNEAQLDKSGLPSDRFFAERPEGSVSTLKIQRTQQEDSAVYLCASSPHGTGGIVGELFFGEGSRLTVL.

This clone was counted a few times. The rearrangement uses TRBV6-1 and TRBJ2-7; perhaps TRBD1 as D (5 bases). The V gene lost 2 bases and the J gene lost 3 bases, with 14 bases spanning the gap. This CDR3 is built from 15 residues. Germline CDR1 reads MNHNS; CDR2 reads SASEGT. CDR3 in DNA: TGTGCCAGCAGTGAAACTCCAGGGTGGGGCTACGAGCAGTACTTC. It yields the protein CASSETPGWGYEQYF.

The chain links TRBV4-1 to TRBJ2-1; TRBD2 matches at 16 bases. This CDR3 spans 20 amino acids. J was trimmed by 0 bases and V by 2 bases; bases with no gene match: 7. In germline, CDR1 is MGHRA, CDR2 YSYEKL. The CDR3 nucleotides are TGCGCCAGCAGCCAAAGAGCCGGGACTAGCGGGAGGGCCTCCTACAATGAGCAGTTCTTC. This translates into CASSQRAGTSGRASYNEQFF.

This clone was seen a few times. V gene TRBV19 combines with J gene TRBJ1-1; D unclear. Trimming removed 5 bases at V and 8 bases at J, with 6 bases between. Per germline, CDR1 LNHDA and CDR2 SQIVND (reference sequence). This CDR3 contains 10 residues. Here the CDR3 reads CASSAREAFF. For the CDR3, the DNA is TGTGCCAGTAGTGCGAGGGAAGCTTTCTTT.

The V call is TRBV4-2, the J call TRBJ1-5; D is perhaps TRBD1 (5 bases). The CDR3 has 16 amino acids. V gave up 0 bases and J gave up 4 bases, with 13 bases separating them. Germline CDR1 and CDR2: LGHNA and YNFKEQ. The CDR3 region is CASSQDGGWRNQPQHF. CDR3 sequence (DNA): TGTGCCAGCAGCCAAGATGGGGGGTGGAGGAATCAGCCCCAGCATTTT.

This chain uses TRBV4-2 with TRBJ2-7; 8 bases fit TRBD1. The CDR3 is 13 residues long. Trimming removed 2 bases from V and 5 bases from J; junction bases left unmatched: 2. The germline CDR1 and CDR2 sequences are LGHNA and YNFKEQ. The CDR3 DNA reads TGTGCCAGCAGCCAATTACAGGGGGACGAGCAGTACGTC. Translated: CASSQLQGDEQYV.

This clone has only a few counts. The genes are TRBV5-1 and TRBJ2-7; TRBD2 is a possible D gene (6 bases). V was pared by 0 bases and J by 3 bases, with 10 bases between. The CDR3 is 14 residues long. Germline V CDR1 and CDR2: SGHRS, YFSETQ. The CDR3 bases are TGCGCCAGCAGCTTGGCGGGAGAGGGCTACGAGCAGTACGTC. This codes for CASSLAGEGYEQYV.

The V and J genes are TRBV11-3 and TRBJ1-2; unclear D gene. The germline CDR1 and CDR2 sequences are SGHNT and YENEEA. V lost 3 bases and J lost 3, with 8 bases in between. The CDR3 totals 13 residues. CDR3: CASSFRFDYGYTF. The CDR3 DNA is TGTGCCAGCAGCTTCCGGTTTGACTATGGCTACACCTTC.

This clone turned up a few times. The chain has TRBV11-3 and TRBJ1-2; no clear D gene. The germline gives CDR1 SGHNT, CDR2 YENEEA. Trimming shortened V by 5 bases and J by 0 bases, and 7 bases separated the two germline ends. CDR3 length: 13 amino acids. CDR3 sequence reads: CASSAGTNYGYTF. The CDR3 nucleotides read TGTGCCAGCAGCGCCGGGACTAACTATGGCTACACCTTC.

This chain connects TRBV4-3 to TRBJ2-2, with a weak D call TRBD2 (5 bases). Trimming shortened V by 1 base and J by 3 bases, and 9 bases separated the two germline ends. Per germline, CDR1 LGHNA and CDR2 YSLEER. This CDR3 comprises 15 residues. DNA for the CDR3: TGCGCCAGCAGCCAAGGAGGGCTGGACACCGGGGAGCTGTTTTTT. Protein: CASSQGGLDTGELFF.

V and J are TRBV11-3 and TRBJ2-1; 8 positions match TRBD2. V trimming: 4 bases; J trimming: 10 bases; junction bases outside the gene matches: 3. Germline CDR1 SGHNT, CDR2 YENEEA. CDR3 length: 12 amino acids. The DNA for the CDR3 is TGTGCCAGCAGCTCCATAGCGGGAGAGCAGTTCTTC. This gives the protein CASSSIAGEQFF. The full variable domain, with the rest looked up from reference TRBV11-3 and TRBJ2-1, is EAGVVQSPRYKIIEKKQPVAFWCNPISGHNTLYWYLQNLGQGPELLIRYENEEAVDDSQLPKDRFSAERLKGVDSTLKIQPAELGDSAVYLCASSSIAGEQFFGPGTRLTVL.

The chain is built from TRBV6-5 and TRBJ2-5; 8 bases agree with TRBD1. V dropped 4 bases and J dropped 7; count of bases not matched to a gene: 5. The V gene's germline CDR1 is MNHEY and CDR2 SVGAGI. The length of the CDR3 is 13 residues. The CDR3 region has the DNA TGTGCCAGCAGTTGGGGACAGGCGGGGACCCAGTACTTC. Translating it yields CASSWGQAGTQYF.